These 29 T cell receptor beta chains share one sample of origin, sequenced in a study of blood T cells in healthy people across ages. A sample-barcoded 5' primer and a J-beta primer mix were used in a second PCR of roughly 7 to 12 cycles. TCRdb processed the 5' RACE reads anew with MiXCR; each CDR3 protein has one entry. The table has just over 1 million distinct CDR3 sequences, 35% to 50% seen once. The sample comprised blood. The receptors shown here come from a woman aged 55-70 years in good health.

There are a few counts of this clonotype. The CDR3 is CAWGRETQYF. DNA of the CDR3: TGTGCCTGGGGACGCGAGACCCAGTACTTC. V gene TRBV11-2 combines with J gene TRBJ2-5; D may correspond to TRBD1 or TRBD2 (5 bases each). This CDR3 has 10 residues. Germline CDR1 reads SGHAT; CDR2 reads FQNNGV. Trimming stripped 11 bases from V and 5 bases from J, with 9 bases between.

The J gene is TRBJ1-5, the V gene TRBV11-2; no firm D call. CDR3 length: 20 amino acids. Per germline, CDR1 SGHAT and CDR2 FQNNGV. V was shortened by 8 bases and J by 6 bases, with 35 bases between the two germline ends. CDR3 DNA sequence: TGTGCCAGCGCCTTTTCCCCGACGGATCCACGGGAGCCAAGGTTTCAGCCCCAGCATTTT. This encodes CASAFSPTDPREPRFQPQHF.

The gene calls are TRBV6-1 and TRBJ1-1; D may be TRBD1 (5 bases). Trimming stripped 7 bases from V and 2 bases from J, with 11 bases between. This CDR3 has 13 amino acids. CDR1 and CDR2 from the germline V gene are MNHNS and SASEGT. The CDR3 here is CASKDSLNTEAFF. For the CDR3, the DNA is TGTGCCAGCAAAGACAGTCTTAACACTGAAGCTTTCTTT.

This clonotype was seen a few times. V and J are TRBV20-1 and TRBJ2-5, with D hard to call. The V end was cut by 8 bases, the J end by 1 base, with 8 bases between. The germline gives CDR1 DFQATT, CDR2 SNEGSKA (reference sequence). This CDR3 comprises 11 residues. The CDR3 DNA reads TGCAGTCCCCTCGTCCAAGAGACCCAGTACTTC. Residues: CSPLVQETQYF.

Many counts were recorded for this clonotype. This chain connects TRBV7-8 to TRBJ2-3; TRBD2 agrees at 7 bases. This CDR3 comprises 11 residues. After removal of 6 bases from V and 6 bases from J, the junction contained 0 bases not matched to a gene. Germline V gives CDR1 SGHVS, CDR2 FQNEAQ. Here the CDR3 reads CASRGGDTQYF. The CDR3 nucleotides are TGTGCCAGCAGGGGGGGGGATACGCAGTATTTT.

V and J are TRBV5-1 and TRBJ2-4; D could derive from TRBD1 or TRBD2 (6 bases each). The J call is doubtful: the DNA matches TRBJ2-5 better. The germline gives CDR1 SGHRS, CDR2 YFSETQ. CDR3 size: 15 residues. Written as DNA, the CDR3 is TGCGCCAGCAGCCTGGAGGGGGTACTCCAAGAGACCCAGTACTTC. Translating it yields CASSLEGVLQETQYF.

The CDR3: CASSLGTFGAIGYTF. The CDR3 coding sequence is TGTGCCAGCAGCCTAGGGACCTTTGGTGCTATAGGCTACACCTTC. This chain connects TRBV3-1 to TRBJ1-2; weak D call: TRBD1 (5 bases). Germline values: CDR1 LGHDT, CDR2 YNNKEL (reference sequence). V dropped 4 bases and J dropped 8 bases, with 20 bases sitting between them. This CDR3 is built from 15 residues.

The J gene is TRBJ2-1, the V gene TRBV27; D ambiguous. Trimming took off 4 bases at V and 3 bases at J, with 13 bases between the two ends. Germline CDR1 MNHEY, CDR2 SMNVEV (reference sequence). This CDR3 region has 15 residues. The CDR3 is CASSSPTPGYNEQFF. The CDR3 bases are TGTGCCAGCAGTTCCCCCACGCCCGGCTACAATGAGCAGTTCTTC.

This clonotype has more than one count but fewer than ten. A much bigger clone sits one base away, suggesting this may be a read error. The chain's CDR3 is CTSSKTSGRLRETQYF. The CDR3 DNA reads as TGTACCAGCAGTAAGACTAGCGGGAGACTTAGAGAGACCCAGTACTTC. The genes are TRBV12-3 or TRBV12-4 and TRBJ2-7; 12 nucleotides agree with TRBD2. The J call may be incorrect, as the DNA end agrees better with TRBJ2-5. The CDR3 consists of 16 residues.

The CDR3 loop is CASSVGHTFGQHSYEQYF. The CDR3 nucleotides are TGTGCCAGCAGCGTAGGTCACACCTTCGGCCAGCACTCCTACGAGCAGTACTTC. This chain links TRBV9 with TRBJ2-7; D uncertain. CDR1 is SGDLS and CDR2 is YYNGEE in the germline V gene. This CDR3 region has 18 residues. Trimming left V 0 bases short and J 0 bases short, with 19 bases between.

This clonotype was counted between two and nine times. The chain employs TRBV11-1 and TRBJ2-5; tentatively, D is TRBD1 or TRBD2 (5 bases each). V was shortened by 1 base and J by 1 base, with 10 bases between the two germline ends. The CDR3 is 15 residues long. Germline CDR1 reads SGHAT; CDR2 reads FQDESV (reference sequence). CDR3 residues: CASSLVGVTQETQYF. CDR3 coding DNA: TGTGCCAGCAGCTTAGTGGGGGTCACCCAAGAGACCCAGTACTTC.

This chain joins TRBV6-5 and TRBJ2-7; D is undetermined. The end of the DNA aligns better with TRBJ2-5, so the J call may be wrong. The germline V gene encodes CDR1 MNHEY and CDR2 SVGAGI. CDR3 length: 13 residues. The DNA of the CDR3 is TGTGCCAGCAGTTACACCCAAATGGAGACCCAGTACTTC. This translates into CASSYTQMETQYF.

This sequence joins TRBV24-1 and TRBJ2-3; 7 bases agree with TRBD1. The CDR3 runs to 13 residues. Germline-derived CDR1 and CDR2 are KGHDR and SFDVKD. J was trimmed by 2 bases and V by 9 bases; bases with no gene match: 4. CDR3 nucleotide sequence: TGTGCCACCGGGGACAGCTACACAGATACGCAGTATTTT. It codes for CATGDSYTDTQYF.

The chain uses TRBV9 and TRBJ2-5, with 8 bases identical to TRBD1. The J call could be wrong; TRBJ2-7 is a better fit for the DNA end. Germline V gene sequence: CDR1 SGDLS, CDR2 YYNGEE. This CDR3 comprises 16 residues. Here the CDR3 DNA reads TGTGCCAGCAGCGTAGGGTCAGGGGGCAATTTTTACGAGCAGTACTTC. Its translation is CASSVGSGGNFYEQYF.

The chain combines TRBV12-3 or TRBV12-4 with TRBJ2-1, with a possible D match to TRBD2 (6 bases). CDR3 size: 16 residues. V lost 3 bases and J lost 4, with 16 bases in between. CDR3 nucleotides: TGTGCCAGCAGTTTCCAACCGGGACTGCAATACAATGAGCAGTTCTTC. Residues: CASSFQPGLQYNEQFF.

V gene TRBV20-1 combines with J gene TRBJ1-6; D not certain. V was shortened by 6 bases and J by 0 bases, with 12 bases between the two germline ends. The length of the CDR3 is 15 residues. The germline V gene has CDR1 DFQATT and CDR2 SNEGSKA (reference sequence). CDR3 DNA: TGCAGTGCACCTATACAAAGCTCCTATAATTCACCCCTCCACTTT. It encodes CSAPIQSSYNSPLHF.

The chain carries TRBV20-1 and TRBJ2-7; 9 nucleotides agree with TRBD1. The CDR3 covers 13 residues. In germline, CDR1 is DFQATT, CDR2 SNEGSKA (reference sequence). V gave up 2 bases and J gave up 4 bases; unmatched junction bases: 3. The CDR3 sequence is CSARWTGAYEQYF. CDR3 coding DNA: TGCAGTGCTAGATGGACAGGGGCGTACGAGCAGTACTTC.

The V and J genes are TRBV12-3 or TRBV12-4 and TRBJ2-5, with D perhaps matching TRBD1 (5 bases). The ends were cut back, 5 bases at V and 4 bases at J, with 14 bases in the middle. CDR3 length: 14 residues. CDR3 DNA sequence: TGTGCCAGCAGTCCCAGCGACAGAACAGAGACCCAGTACTTC. This encodes CASSPSDRTETQYF.

The rearrangement links TRBV6-5 to TRBJ2-7, with TRBD2 matching 10 bases. Per the germline V gene, CDR1 is MNHEY and CDR2 is SVGAGI. This CDR3 has 16 residues. Trimming at V came to 3 bases and at J to 7 bases, leaving 12 bases not matched to a gene. CDR3 DNA: TGTGCCAGCAGTTATGGCGGACTAGCGGTACGGAATGAGCAGTACTTC. This gives the protein CASSYGGLAVRNEQYF.

J is TRBJ1-2 and V is TRBV20-1; the match to TRBD1 covers 10 bases. Trimming removed 8 bases from V and 7 bases from J; junction bases left unmatched: 13. From germline, CDR1 is DFQATT and CDR2 SNEGSKA (reference sequence). The CDR3 totals 14 residues. This chain's CDR3 is CSSKDRGLLGGYTF. The DNA of the CDR3 is TGCAGTTCAAAAGACAGGGGGCTGTTGGGTGGCTACACCTTC.

The chain carries TRBV10-3 and TRBJ2-1; 10 bases are a match to TRBD2. TRBJ2-7 matches the DNA end more closely, so the J call is doubtful. The CDR3 covers 15 residues. The germline V gene has CDR1 ENHRY and CDR2 SYGVKD. The CDR3 is CAARPSGSSYNEQYF. In DNA form, the CDR3 reads TGTGCCGCCCGACCTAGCGGGAGCTCCTACAATGAGCAGTACTTC.

With respect to this clonotype: An end of the junction differs from the germline gene, which may be a read error. The chain has TRBV5-6 and TRBJ1-2; D not certain. CDR1 and CDR2 from the germline V gene are SGHDT and YYEEEE. This CDR3 region has 14 residues. The CDR3 nucleotides read TGTGCCAGCAGCTCCCGGTCGGACGTAGGTGGCTACATCTTC. This gives the protein CASSSRSDVGGYIF.

The V gene is TRBV29-1, the J gene TRBJ2-4, with D hard to call. Germline V gene data show CDR1 as SQVTM and CDR2 as ANQGSEA. Trimming shortened V by 2 bases and J by 0 bases, and 5 bases separated the two germline ends. The CDR3 has 13 amino acids. In DNA, the CDR3 is TGCAGCGTTGAAAGGGTAGCCAAAAACATTCAGTACTTC. It is translated as CSVERVAKNIQYF. The full variable domain, with the rest looked up from reference TRBV29-1 and TRBJ2-4, is SAVISQKPSRDICQRGTSLTIQCQVDSQVTMMFWYRQQPGQSLTLIATANQGSEATYESGFVIDKFPISRPNLTFSTLTVSNMSPEDSSIYLCSVERVAKNIQYFGAGTRLSVL.

A note on this clonotype: An end of the junction differs from the germline gene, which may be a read error. The chain is built from TRBV10-1 and TRBJ2-1; TRBD2 matches at 7 bases. Germline assignment: CDR1 WNHNN and CDR2 SYGVQD (reference sequence). The CDR3 consists of 14 residues. The CDR3 DNA reads as TGCGCCTGCAGTAAGGGACTACTAAACAATGAGCAGTTCTTC. Its translation: CACSKGLLNNEQFF.

This chain links TRBV6-5 with TRBJ2-7; D call uncertain. Between the trimmed V and J ends, which lost 0 bases and 3 bases, there was a span of 18 bases. The CDR3 has 17 amino acids. In germline, CDR1 is MNHEY, CDR2 SVGAGI. CDR3 DNA: TGTGCCAGCAGTTACTCGATTGATCCCCTGTCGTACTACGAGCAGTACTTC. Its translation: CASSYSIDPLSYYEQYF.

The rearrangement links TRBV27 to TRBJ2-3, with D possibly being TRBD1 (5 bases). With 5 bases removed from V and 2 bases from J, the gap between germline ends came to 11 bases. CDR1 MNHEY and CDR2 SMNVEV come from the germline V gene (reference sequence). The CDR3 contains 14 residues. DNA for the CDR3: TGTGCCAGCAGTGTCAAGGGGTCCACAGATACGCAGTATTTT. Its protein is CASSVKGSTDTQYF.

The rearrangement links TRBV7-9 to TRBJ1-2; 7 bases agree with TRBD1. The CDR3 runs to 14 residues. The germline V gene has CDR1 SEHNR and CDR2 FQNEAQ (reference sequence). V was pared by 9 bases and J by 5 bases, with 12 bases of the junction left unmatched. CDR3: CASGPAGGFYGYTF. The CDR3, as DNA: TGTGCCAGTGGCCCGGCAGGGGGTTTTTATGGCTACACCTTC.

V and J are TRBV6-2 or TRBV6-3 and TRBJ1-5, with 10 bases identical to TRBD1. The CDR3 contains 15 residues. Losses at the gene ends were 6 bases for V and 3 bases for J; bases not matched to a gene: 5. Germline values: CDR1 MNHEY, CDR2 SVGEGT. CDR3 residues: CASSRDRGPNQPQHF. Here the CDR3 DNA reads TGTGCCAGCAGCCGGGACAGGGGACCCAATCAGCCCCAGCATTTT.

V usage is TRBV9 and J usage is TRBJ2-3; TRBD2 aligns across 7 bases. V trimming: 7 bases; J trimming: 11 bases; junction bases outside the gene matches: 16. Germline V gives CDR1 SGDLS, CDR2 YYNGEE. The CDR3 has 14 residues. CDR3 nucleotide sequence: TGTGCCAGCTCCGGGTGGGCTAGCGGCTACGAGCAGTATTTT. The encoded protein is CASSGWASGYEQYF.